This passage covers 10 T cell receptor beta chains from one sample sequenced in a study of T-cell memory formation after mild COVID-19. TCRdb recomputed calls from the 5' RACE reads with MiXCR, one row per CDR3 protein. The sample yields roughly 450,000 distinct CDR3 sequences, 18% seen once. Sample: PBMCs or a T cell subset sorted from them (not recorded which). The source of these receptors is an adult woman who had mild COVID-19 (a few samples of this study predate the infection). Cell type and time point are not known.

The chain uses TRBV2 and TRBJ1-2; D remains unclear. V was cut by 7 bases and J by 3 bases, with 9 bases left in between. The CDR3 loop spans 12 amino acids. Germline V CDR1 and CDR2: SNHLY, FYNNEI. The chain's CDR3 is CASKPSDYGYTF. For the CDR3, the DNA is TGTGCCAGCAAGCCTTCGGACTATGGCTACACCTTC.

This clonotype was seen at least ten times. The chain uses TRBV6-2 or TRBV6-3 and TRBJ1-1, with D maybe TRBD1 (5 bases). Germline CDR1 MNHEY, CDR2 SVGEGT. Trimming took 0 bases from V and 3 from J, leaving 8 bases between them. CDR3 size: 14 residues. The CDR3 region is CASSYSHRYTEAFF. DNA of the CDR3: TGTGCCAGCAGTTACTCTCACAGGTACACTGAAGCTTTCTTT.

This clonotype was counted many times. The chain has TRBV7-2 and TRBJ2-7; the match to TRBD2 covers 9 bases. The CDR3 runs 16 residues. The germline CDR1 and CDR2 sequences are SGHTA and FQGNSA. Trimming at V came to 2 bases and at J to 7 bases, leaving 12 bases not matched to a gene. DNA for the CDR3: TGTGCCAGCAGCTTATCCGCCGGGACTAGCATTTCGGAGCAGTACTTC. Protein: CASSLSAGTSISEQYF.

The chain recombines TRBV29-1 with TRBJ2-1, with D tentatively TRBD1 (5 bases). The CDR3 is 13 amino acids. The V gene's germline CDR1 is SQVTM and CDR2 ANQGSEA. Trimming took 7 bases from V and 3 from J, leaving 13 bases between them. CDR3 sequence reads: CSGKGVDYNEQFF. The DNA for the CDR3 is TGCAGCGGGAAAGGGGTGGACTACAATGAGCAGTTCTTC.

The rearrangement uses TRBV6-5 and TRBJ2-5; D is undetermined. V shed 1 base and J shed 1 base, with 7 bases lying between them. The CDR3 has 14 residues. Germline lookup yields CDR1 MNHEY and CDR2 SVGAGI. The CDR3 spells CASSYLGSQETQYF. The CDR3, as DNA: TGTGCCAGCAGTTACTTAGGCTCCCAAGAGACCCAGTACTTC.

The gene calls are TRBV6-1 and TRBJ1-5, with D hard to call. V was pared by 6 bases and J by 1 base, with 10 bases between. The CDR3 extends over 14 amino acids. The germline gives CDR1 MNHNS, CDR2 SASEGT. The CDR3: CASSQFGSNQPQHF. The CDR3 DNA reads TGTGCCAGCAGCCAGTTCGGAAGCAATCAGCCCCAGCATTTT.

The chain uses TRBV12-3 or TRBV12-4 and TRBJ2-1; D is uncertain. The V and J ends lost 10 bases and 4 bases respectively, with 23 bases between them. The CDR3 length is 16 residues. The CDR3 nucleotides are TGTGCCACAACCCTACCGGGTTCCAACCCATACAATGAGCAGTTCTTC. Amino acid sequence: CATTLPGSNPYNEQFF.

The chain links TRBV24-1 to TRBJ2-5, with a weak D call TRBD2 (5 bases). In germline, CDR1 is KGHDR, CDR2 SFDVKD. Trimming removed 0 bases from V and 1 base from J, with 8 bases in between. The CDR3 extends over 15 amino acids. The DNA of the CDR3 is TGTGCCACCAGTGATTTGGTGGCGGGCCAAGAGACCCAGTACTTC. Translation gives CATSDLVAGQETQYF.

The J gene is TRBJ1-2, the V gene TRBV4-3, with D perhaps matching TRBD1 (6 bases). Germline CDR1 reads LGHNA; CDR2 reads YSLEER. The CDR3 is made up of 16 amino acids. Trimming pared 6 bases from V and 0 bases from J, leaving 17 bases between. As DNA, the CDR3 is TGCGCCAGCAGTCCAAGATCAGGGGCGGCTAACTATGGCTACACCTTC. Translation gives CASSPRSGAANYGYTF.

This rearrangement joins TRBV5-1 to TRBJ2-3; no definite D call. Germline CDR1 SGHRS, CDR2 YFSETQ. CDR3 length: 14 amino acids. Between the trimmed V and J ends, which lost 2 bases and 3 bases, there was a span of 10 bases. For the CDR3, the DNA is TGCGCCAGCAGCTTTAGGACCGCAACAGATACGCAGTATTTT. Its protein is CASSFRTATDTQYF.